This T cell receptor beta chain was sequenced in a study of Ad26.COV2.S vaccination and SARS-CoV-2 variants. Across the study: The study gave Ad26.COV2.S intramuscularly, once or twice 56 days apart. Study-level findings and limits: Substantial post-vaccination breadth of spike-specific CD8+ and CD4+ T cell responses was reported.

The treatment denotes: 15 to 20 received Ad26.COV2.S at low or high dose, single or two shots; about 5 received placebo; per-sample allocation not given. Sampling took place 63 days after the first vaccine or placebo injection. As for this clone: Its antigen is unidentified.

TCRdb's copy holds only in-frame clones and misses some; the assay was immunoSEQ multiplex PCR. The sample has hundreds of thousands of clones; approximately 85% are singletons. J was trimmed by 6 bases and V by 7 bases; bases with no gene match: 12. The CDR3 sequence is 14 residues long. The germline V gene has CDR1 SNHLY and CDR2 FYNNEI. This sequence was found in a person between 18 and 65 years old who received the Ad26.COV2.S COVID-19 vaccine or a placebo. The J gene is TRBJ2-7, the V gene TRBV2; 7 bases align to TRBD1. The input for sequencing was peripheral blood, taken in a trial of Ad26.COV2.S vaccine versus placebo. This CDR3 is CASIGRTGGGEQYF. The CDR3 DNA reads as TGTGCCAGCATAGGCCGGACAGGAGGTGGCGAGCAGTACTTC.